This T cell receptor beta chain was identified during a study of CXCR3 chemokines and chemotherapy response in bladder cancer. The table lists this clonotype with many counts. In TCRdb, the PCR reads were re-called with MiXCR into one record per CDR3 protein. The top ten clones hold approximately 26% of a sample with about 12,000 distinct CDR3 sequences, 12% of them seen once. J was trimmed by 4 bases and V by 7 bases; bases with no gene match: 7. CDR3 length equals 15 residues. Germline loops: CDR1 MNHNS, CDR2 SASEGT. This TCR was recovered from a human donor with bladder cancer that did not respond to neoadjuvant chemotherapy. The J gene is TRBJ2-2, the V gene TRBV6-1; 9 nucleotides line up with TRBD1. The sample here was taken from a patient whose treatment included neoadjuvant chemotherapy. The CDR3 loop is CASTEQGASTGELFF. In nucleotides, the CDR3 is TGTGCCAGCACCGAACAGGGGGCTAGCACCGGGGAGCTGTTTTTT.